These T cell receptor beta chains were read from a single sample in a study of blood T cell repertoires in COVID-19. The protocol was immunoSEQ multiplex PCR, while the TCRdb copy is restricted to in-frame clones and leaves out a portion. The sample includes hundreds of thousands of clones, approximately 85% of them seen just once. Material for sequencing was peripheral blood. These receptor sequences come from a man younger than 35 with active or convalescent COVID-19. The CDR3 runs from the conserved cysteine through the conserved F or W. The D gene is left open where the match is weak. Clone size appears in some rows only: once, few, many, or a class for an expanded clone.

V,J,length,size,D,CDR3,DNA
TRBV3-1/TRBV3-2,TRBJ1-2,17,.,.,CASSQRASGEWSYGYTF,TGTGCCAGCAGCCAACGGGCTAGCGGGGAATGGAGCTATGGCTACACCTTC
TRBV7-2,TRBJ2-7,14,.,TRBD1,CASSSGTGYYEQYF,TGTGCCAGCAGCTCCGGGACAGGGTACTACGAGCAGTACTTC
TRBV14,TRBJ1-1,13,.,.,CASSQDEADGAFF,TGTGCCAGCAGCCAAGATGAAGCGGACGGGGCTTTCTTT
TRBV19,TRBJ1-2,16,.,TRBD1,CASTTTGTGGLYGYTF,TGTGCCAGTACGACAACCGGGACAGGGGGCCTCTATGGCTACACCTTC
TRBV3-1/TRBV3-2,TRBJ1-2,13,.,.,CASSQGQHYGYTF,TGTGCCAGCAGCCAAGGACAGCACTATGGCTACACCTTC
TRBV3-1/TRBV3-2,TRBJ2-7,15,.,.,CASSQDQQLFYEQYF,TGTGCCAGCAGCCAAGATCAACAACTATTCTACGAGCAGTACTTC
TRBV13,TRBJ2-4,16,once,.,CASSNAASGFGNIQYF,TGTGCCAGCAGCAACGCCGCCTCGGGGTTCGGAAACATTCAGTACTTC
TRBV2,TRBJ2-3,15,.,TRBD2,CATTGGRGVVDTQYF,TGTGCCACCACCGGGGGGCGGGGGGTGGTAGATACGCAGTATTTT
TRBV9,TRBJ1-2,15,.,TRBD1,CASSAYRGPQDGYTF,TGTGCCAGCAGCGCCTACAGGGGGCCCCAGGATGGCTACACCTTC
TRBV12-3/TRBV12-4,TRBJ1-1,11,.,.,CASSFGTEAFF,TGTGCCAGCAGTTTCGGCACTGAAGCTTTCTTT
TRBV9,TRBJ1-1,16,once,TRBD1,CASSVAGTGHGTEAFF,TGTGCCAGCAGCGTAGCGGGGACAGGCCACGGGACTGAAGCTTTCTTT
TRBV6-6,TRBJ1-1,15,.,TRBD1,CASTKIYRGLTEAFF,TGTGCCAGCACTAAAATCTACAGGGGGCTCACTGAAGCTTTCTTT
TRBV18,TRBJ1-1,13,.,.,CASSLQGGTEAFF,TGTGCCAGCTCACTGCAGGGTGGCACTGAAGCTTTCTTT
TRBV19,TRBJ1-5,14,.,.,CASSIGLRNQPQHF,TGTGCCAGTAGTATTGGACTCCGCAATCAGCCCCAGCATTTT
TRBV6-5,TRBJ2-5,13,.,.,CASSRSRWETQYF,TGTGCCAGCAGCCGGTCGCGGTGGGAGACCCAGTACTTC
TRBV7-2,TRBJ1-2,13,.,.,CASSLFWGDGYTF,TGTGCCAGCAGCTTATTTTGGGGGGATGGCTACACCTTC
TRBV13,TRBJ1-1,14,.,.,CASSSSAWSTEAFF,TGTGCCAGCAGCTCCTCGGCGTGGAGTACTGAAGCTTTCTTT
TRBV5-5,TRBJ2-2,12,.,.,CASSLGSGELFF,TGTGCCAGCAGCTTGGGCAGCGGGGAGCTGTTTTTT
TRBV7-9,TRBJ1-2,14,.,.,CASSFQGPIYGYTF,TGTGCCAGCAGCTTCCAGGGGCCGATCTATGGCTACACCTTC
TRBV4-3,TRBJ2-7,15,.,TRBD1,CASSQGDRVRYEQYF,TGCGCCAGCAGCCAAGGGGACAGGGTTCGGTACGAGCAGTACTTC
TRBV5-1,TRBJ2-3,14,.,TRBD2,CASSSGGAIDTQYF,TGCGCCAGCAGTAGCGGGGGGGCAATAGATACGCAGTATTTT
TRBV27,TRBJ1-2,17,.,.,CASSLYGALGGNYGYTF,TGTGCCAGCAGTTTATACGGGGCACTCGGGGGGAACTATGGCTACACCTTC
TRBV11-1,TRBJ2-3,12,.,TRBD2,CASSDGTRAQYF,TGTGCCAGCAGCGACGGGACTAGGGCGCAGTATTTT
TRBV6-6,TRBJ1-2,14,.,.,CASTPQGINYGYTF,TGTGCCAGCACCCCTCAGGGGATCAACTATGGCTACACCTTC
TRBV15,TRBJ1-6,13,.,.,CATNEAANSPLHF,TGTGCCACCAACGAGGCAGCTAATTCACCCCTCCACTTT
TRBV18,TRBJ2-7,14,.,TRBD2,CASSRSGDHYEQYF,TGTGCCAGCTCACGAAGCGGGGACCACTACGAGCAGTACTTC
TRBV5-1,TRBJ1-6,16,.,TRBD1,CASSSTSGTVNSPLHF,TGCGCCAGCAGCTCAACCTCCGGGACAGTTAATTCACCCCTCCACTTT
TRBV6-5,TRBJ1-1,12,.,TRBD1,CAIRTGGTEAFF,TGTGCCATTAGGACAGGGGGCACTGAAGCTTTCTTT
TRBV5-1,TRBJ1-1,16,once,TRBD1,CASSSATDRVSTEAFF,TGCGCCAGCAGCTCCGCCACTGACAGGGTTAGCACTGAAGCTTTCTTT
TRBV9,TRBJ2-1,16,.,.,CASSVSGKGVYNEQFF,TGTGCCAGCAGCGTATCGGGAAAGGGAGTCTACAATGAGCAGTTCTTC
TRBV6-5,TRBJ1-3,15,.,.,CASRATGISGNTIYF,TGTGCCAGCAGGGCAACAGGGATCTCTGGAAACACCATATATTTT
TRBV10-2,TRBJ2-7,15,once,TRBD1,CATSKGTGGVDEQYF,TGCGCCACCTCAAAGGGGACAGGGGGTGTCGACGAGCAGTACTTC
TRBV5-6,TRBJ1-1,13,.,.,CASSLRGGTEAFF,TGTGCCAGCAGCTTGAGGGGTGGAACTGAAGCTTTCTTT
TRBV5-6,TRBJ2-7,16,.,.,CASSPGGQGASYEQYF,TGTGCCAGCAGCCCCGGGGGGCAGGGGGCCTCCTACGAGCAGTACTTC
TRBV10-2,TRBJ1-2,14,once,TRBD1,CASSDSQGYYGYTF,TGCGCCAGCAGTGATTCACAGGGGTACTATGGCTACACCTTC
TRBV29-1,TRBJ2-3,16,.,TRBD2,CSVRAGLAGVTDTQYF,TGCAGCGTCCGAGCGGGACTAGCGGGGGTCACAGATACGCAGTATTTT
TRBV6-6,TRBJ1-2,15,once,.,CASSYARRGSYGYTF,TGTGCCAGCAGTTATGCCCGGAGGGGCTCCTATGGCTACACCTTC
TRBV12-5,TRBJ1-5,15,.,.,CASGLGENNNQPQHF,TGTGCTAGTGGTTTGGGGGAGAATAACAATCAGCCCCAGCATTTT
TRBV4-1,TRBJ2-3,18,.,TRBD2,CASRSTSGGTSSTDTQYF,TGCGCCAGCAGGAGCACTAGCGGGGGCACCTCTAGCACAGATACGCAGTATTTT
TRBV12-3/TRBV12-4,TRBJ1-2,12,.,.,CASSLIRGGYTF,TGTGCCAGCAGTTTAATTCGGGGAGGCTACACCTTC
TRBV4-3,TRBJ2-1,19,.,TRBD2,CASSQVPGNSGGQVSEQFF,TGCGCCAGCAGCCAAGTGCCCGGGAATAGCGGGGGGCAAGTGAGTGAGCAGTTCTTC